These T cell receptor beta chains were read from a single sample in a study of T cell changes during pregnancy in multiple sclerosis. Clones were read by immunoSEQ multiplex PCR, and TCRdb kept only the in-frame ones, dropping some. The sample yields about 76,000 clones, roughly 90% seen once. The sample was peripheral blood, taken after pregnancy. Receptors originate from a female donor in good health, enrolled as a control in a pregnancy study. Each CDR3 is given with its conserved first and last residue. A D gene is named only where the DNA matches it firmly. Not every row has a clone size; where given, it reads once, few, many or a size class.

>.|TRBD2|TRBV27|TRBJ2-3
TGTGCCAGCAGTTTTGGGCTAGCGGGGAGTCCGGTGACAGATACGCAGTATTTT
CASSFGLAGSPVTDTQYF
>.|.|TRBV7-9|TRBJ1-1
TGTGCCAGCAGCTTTCGGACAGATGAAGCTTTCTTT
CASSFRTDEAFF
>.|.|TRBV6-5|TRBJ2-2
TGTGCCAGCAGTCTATCAGGAGGGGAGCTGTTTTTT
CASSLSGGELFF
>.|TRBD1|TRBV5-6|TRBJ1-4
TGTGCCAGCAGCCCCGGGACAGGGAATGAAAAACTGTTTTTT
CASSPGTGNEKLFF
>.|.|TRBV5-6|TRBJ2-7
TGTGCCAGCAGCTTGGACAGTACTTCCTACGAGCAGTACTTC
CASSLDSTSYEQYF
>.|.|TRBV5-1|TRBJ2-2
TGCGCCAGCAGCTCGGCAGGGGAAACCGGGGAGCTGTTTTTT
CASSSAGETGELFF
>.|TRBD2|TRBV15|TRBJ2-1
TGTGCCACCAGCAGAGGACTAGCGGGACTGCATAACAATGAGCAGTTCTTC
CATSRGLAGLHNNEQFF
>once|.|TRBV4-1|TRBJ2-7
TGCGCCAGCACCCCCTTCGCAGGGGACCCCTACGAGCAGTACTTC
CASTPFAGDPYEQYF
>.|TRBD2|TRBV28|TRBJ2-5
TGTGCCAGCAGTTCGAGCGGGAGTGGGGAGACCCAGTACTTC
CASSSSGSGETQYF
>.|.|TRBV18|TRBJ2-5
TGTGCCAGCTCACCACAACCCCTCAGGGGTGAGACCCAGTACTTC
CASSPQPLRGETQYF
>.|.|TRBV15|TRBJ1-2
TGTGCCACCAGCAGAGCCCTAGCGGGGGGTGGGGGCTACACCTTC
CATSRALAGGGGYTF
>.|TRBD2|TRBV12-5|TRBJ2-1
TGTGCTAGTGGATCTAGCGGGGGCCGAGTTTTTGAGCAGTTCTTC
CASGSSGGRVFEQFF
>.|TRBD1|TRBV6-5|TRBJ2-7
TGTGCCAGCAGCCCCCCTGGACAGGGAATCTACGAGCAGTACTTC
CASSPPGQGIYEQYF
>.|.|TRBV28|TRBJ2-7
TGTGCCAGCCTGGGGGGGCAAACCTACGAGCAGTACTTC
CASLGGQTYEQYF
>.|TRBD2|TRBV7-9|TRBJ2-2
TGTGCCAGCAGCCTTCGAGGTATAGCGGGGGTCACCGGGGAGCTGTTTTTT
CASSLRGIAGVTGELFF